This passage covers 5 T cell receptor beta chains from one sample sequenced in a study of T cell clonotyping in hematopoietic cell transplantation. Data came from immunoSEQ multiplex PCR; TCRdb stores just in-frame clones and leaves some out. This sample carries about 7,700 clones, roughly 94% of them seen once, and the ten largest clones take roughly 1.3%. The specimen was peripheral blood mononuclear cells, collected 30 days after allogeneic stem cell transplant. The receptors originated from a male patient between 55 and 70 years old who had an allogeneic stem cell transplant from an unrelated donor, so T cells may come from the graft donor. Some clones in this sample may be carry-over from other donors' samples.

The chain links TRBV29-1 to TRBJ2-7; D gene ambiguous. Per the germline V gene, CDR1 is SQVTM and CDR2 is ANQGSEA. The CDR3 extends over 10 amino acids. Trimming stripped 7 bases from V and 3 bases from J, with 7 bases between. The CDR3 DNA reads as TGCAGCGCGGTTTACTACGAGCAGTACTTC. Translation: CSAVYYEQYF.

J is TRBJ1-2 and V is TRBV30; maybe TRBD1 (5 bases). The germline V and J ends were trimmed by 2 bases and 4 bases, with 14 bases remaining between them. This CDR3 is built from 14 residues. Germline V CDR1 and CDR2: GTSNPN, SVGIG (reference sequence). In nucleotides, the CDR3 is TGTGCCTGGAGTCCCCCCCCGGGACTCTATGGCTACACCTTC. This sequence encodes CAWSPPPGLYGYTF.

This clone was detected only once. V and J are TRBV19 and TRBJ2-5; D is uncertain. V was cut by 8 bases and J by 5 bases, with 21 bases left in between. Germline V gives CDR1 LNHDA, CDR2 SQIVND (reference sequence). This CDR3 is 15 amino acids long. The CDR3 reads CASGGRTLLTETQYF. In nucleotides, the CDR3 is TGTGCCAGTGGCGGACGGACCCTTCTCACGGAGACCCAGTACTTC.

The chain is built from TRBV30 and TRBJ2-5, with 13 bases that match TRBD2. The V and J ends lost 2 bases and 4 bases, in that order; junction bases with no gene match: 13. This CDR3 contains 18 residues. CDR1 and CDR2 from the germline V gene are GTSNPN and SVGIG (reference sequence). The CDR3 spells CAWSRARTSGSSGETQYF. CDR3 DNA sequence: TGTGCCTGGAGTCGAGCCCGGACTAGCGGGAGTAGTGGAGAGACCCAGTACTTC. The full variable domain, its missing parts supplied by reference TRBV30 and TRBJ2-5, is SQTIHQWPATLVQPVGSPLSLECTVEGTSNPNLYWYRQAAGRGLQLLFYSVGIGQISSEVPQNLSASRPQDRQFILSSKKLLLSDSGFYLCAWSRARTSGSSGETQYFGPGTRLLVL.

The chain is built from TRBV28 and TRBJ2-7; 10 bases align to TRBD2. This CDR3 region has 16 residues. The V segment lost 1 base and the J segment 0 bases; nucleotides outside the gene matches: 3. Per the germline V gene, CDR1 is MDHEN and CDR2 is SYDVKM. CDR3 in amino acids: CASSLYASGSSYEQYF. For the CDR3, the DNA is TGTGCCAGCAGTTTATACGCTAGCGGGAGCTCCTACGAGCAGTACTTC.